The 26 T cell receptor beta chains below were found in one sample sequenced in a study of blood T cell repertoires in COVID-19. Some clones are missing from TCRdb's copy, which holds only in-frame ones; the method was immunoSEQ multiplex PCR. The table shows more than 250,000 clones, with around 89% occurring only once. Material: peripheral blood. The source is a man aged 18 to 29 who had recovered from COVID-19.

The chain employs TRBV3-1 (or the pseudogene TRBV3-2) and TRBJ1-2, with 9 bases lining up with TRBD1. The ends lost 1 base at V and 6 bases at J; junction bases unmatched: 6. CDR3 length equals 15 residues. Per the germline V gene, CDR1 is LGHDT and CDR2 is YNNKEL (reference sequence). The CDR3: CASSQVLGQGHGYTF. CDR3 DNA sequence: TGTGCCAGCAGCCAAGTCTTGGGACAGGGTCATGGCTACACCTTC.

This clone occurred once. This chain connects TRBV7-9 to TRBJ2-3; weak D call: TRBD2 (6 bases). The germline gives CDR1 SEHNR, CDR2 FQNEAQ (reference sequence). The CDR3 runs 15 residues. The V end was cut by 4 bases, the J end by 0 bases, with 11 bases between. The CDR3 region has the DNA TGTGCCAGCAGCTCCGACGGACTAAGCACAGATACGCAGTATTTT. It translates to CASSSDGLSTDTQYF. Variable domain in full (rest from reference TRBV7-9 and TRBJ2-3): DTGVSQNPRHKITKRGQNVTFRCDPISEHNRLYWYRQTLGQGPEFLTYFQNEAQLEKSRLLSDRFSAERPKGSFSTLEIQRTEQGDSAMYLCASSSDGLSTDTQYFGPGTRLTVL.

The gene calls are TRBV5-1 and TRBJ2-1; TRBD2 agrees at 11 bases. The junction had 7 bases not matched to a gene; V was cut back by 4 bases and J by 10 bases. The CDR3 sequence is 14 residues long. Germline-derived CDR1 and CDR2 are SGHRS and YFSETQ. CDR3 amino acids: CASSLQTSGIEQFF. Written as DNA, the CDR3 is TGCGCCAGCAGCCTCCAGACTAGCGGGATAGAGCAGTTCTTC.

The chain carries TRBV25-1 and TRBJ2-2; TRBD1 aligns across 12 bases. Per germline, CDR1 MGHDK and CDR2 SYGVNS. The V gene end was trimmed by 6 bases and the J gene end by 5 bases; junction bases not matched to a gene: 10. There are 17 residues in the CDR3. CDR3: CASRRPGQGAQTGELFF. Here the CDR3 DNA reads TGTGCCAGCAGACGCCCGGGACAGGGGGCGCAGACCGGGGAGCTGTTTTTT.

The rearrangement links TRBV6-6 to TRBJ1-2; TRBD1 aligns across 8 bases. V lost 2 bases, J lost 2 bases, and 7 bases stayed unmatched. CDR1 MNHNY and CDR2 SVGAGI come from the germline V gene (reference sequence). The CDR3 runs 16 residues. CDR3 sequence (DNA): TGTGCCAGCAGTTACCCCAACAGGGGGGGGAACTATGGCTACACCTTC. It encodes CASSYPNRGGNYGYTF.

This chain links TRBV4-2 with TRBJ1-1, with D perhaps TRBD1 (5 bases). Looked up from germline, CDR1 is LGHNA and CDR2 is YNFKEQ. Trimming stripped 0 bases from V and 5 bases from J, with 16 bases between. This CDR3 is built from 16 residues. The CDR3 DNA follows: TGTGCCAGCAGCCAAGAAGAGGACCAGGGTAGGACTGAAGCTTTCTTT. The encoded protein is CASSQEEDQGRTEAFF.

This chain connects TRBV11-1 to TRBJ2-7; 7 nucleotides agree with TRBD2. CDR1 is SGHAT, CDR2 FQDESV, per germline (reference sequence). J was trimmed by 4 bases and V by 0 bases; bases with no gene match: 9. The CDR3 sequence is 16 residues long. CDR3 DNA: TGTGCCAGCAGCTTAGCGGGGAGCGGGGCCCTATACGAGCAGTACTTC. Translated: CASSLAGSGALYEQYF.

The rearrangement joins TRBV25-1 to TRBJ1-1, with D perhaps matching TRBD1 (5 bases). Trimming shortened V by 3 bases and J by 4 bases, and 15 bases separated the two germline ends. Germline loops: CDR1 MGHDK, CDR2 SYGVNS. The CDR3 is made up of 15 amino acids. CDR3 in DNA: TGTGCCAGCAGTGAGCACCAGGGTATAGCCACTGAAGCTTTCTTT. Its translation is CASSEHQGIATEAFF.

V is TRBV30 and J is TRBJ1-2; 7 bases agree with TRBD1. The ends lost 5 bases at V and 5 bases at J; junction bases unmatched: 8. Germline CDR1 GTSNPN, CDR2 SVGIG (reference sequence). The CDR3 has 13 residues. This CDR3 reads CAWGRTGYYGYTF. CDR3 DNA sequence: TGTGCCTGGGGCCGGACAGGCTATTATGGCTACACCTTC.

CDR3 sequence (DNA): TGCAGTGCTAGTTCCGGGACACTTATTGACTATGGCTACACCTTC. This encodes CSASSGTLIDYGYTF. The V and J genes are TRBV20-1 and TRBJ1-2; D is possibly TRBD1 (6 bases). The CDR3 runs to 15 residues. The V end was cut by 3 bases, the J end by 3 bases, with 17 bases between. Germline CDR1 and CDR2: DFQATT and SNEGSKA (reference sequence).

The rearrangement links TRBV7-8 to TRBJ2-7; 7 bases are a match to TRBD2. Germline assignment: CDR1 SGHVS and CDR2 FQNEAQ. The CDR3 has 13 amino acids. V was clipped by 11 bases and J by 0 bases; unmatched bases: 7. The CDR3 reads CASRGVLSYEQYF. CDR3 sequence (DNA): TGTGCCTCCCGGGGGGTGCTCTCCTACGAGCAGTACTTC.

The gene calls are TRBV12-3 or TRBV12-4 and TRBJ1-2; TRBD1 matches 7 bases. The CDR3 spans 12 residues. The ends lost 6 bases at V and 5 bases at J; junction bases unmatched: 3. The CDR3 protein is CASRLQGYGYTF. In nucleotides, the CDR3 is TGTGCCAGCAGGCTACAGGGGTATGGCTACACCTTC.

On this clone: Other nucleotide sequences from this sample produce the same CDR3. The V gene is TRBV30, the J gene TRBJ2-7; D is undetermined. V was trimmed by 0 bases and J by 7 bases, leaving 10 bases between them. The germline gives CDR1 GTSNPN, CDR2 SVGIG (reference sequence). The CDR3 length is 12 residues. The CDR3 spells CAWSVTGGEQYF. The CDR3 DNA is TGTGCCTGGAGTGTGACCGGCGGAGAGCAGTACTTC.

The chain links TRBV5-8 to TRBJ2-6; possible D gene TRBD2, 6 bases. This CDR3 spans 13 amino acids. V gave up 5 bases and J gave up 6 bases, with 9 bases separating them. The germline V gene has CDR1 SGHTS and CDR2 YDEGEE. CDR3 sequence reads: CASRRGEANVLTF. CDR3 DNA sequence: TGTGCCAGCAGGCGGGGTGAGGCCAACGTCCTGACTTTC. The variable domain in full, with the rest retrieved from reference TRBV5-8 and TRBJ2-6, is EAGVTQSPTHLIKTRGQQATLRCSPISGHTSVYWYQQALGLGLQFLLWYDEGEERNRGNFPPRFSGRQFPNYSSELNVNALELEDSALYLCASRRGEANVLTFGAGSRLTVL.

The chain recombines TRBV4-2 with TRBJ2-7; 10 bases are a match to TRBD2. Germline trimming cut 3 bases from V and 6 bases from J; bases unmatched to any gene: 14. The CDR3 length is 17 residues. Looked up from germline, CDR1 is LGHNA and CDR2 is YNFKEQ. The chain's CDR3 is CASSQASSGSTSLEQYF. In DNA form, the CDR3 reads TGTGCCAGCAGCCAGGCCTCTAGCGGGAGCACGTCGCTCGAGCAGTACTTC.

The chain couples TRBV19 to TRBJ1-4; 7 positions agree with TRBD1. From germline, CDR1 is LNHDA and CDR2 SQIVND (reference sequence). The CDR3 covers 15 residues. V was clipped by 5 bases and J by 5 bases; unmatched bases: 8. The DNA of the CDR3 is TGTGCCAGTAGTTCGACCGGGACAGAGAATGAAAAACTGTTTTTT. Translated: CASSSTGTENEKLFF. The complete variable domain, with remaining parts taken from reference TRBV19 and TRBJ1-4, reads DGGITQSPKYLFRKEGQNVTLSCEQNLNHDAMYWYRQDPGQGLRLIYYSQIVNDFQKGDIAEGYSVSREKKESFPLTVTSAQKNPTAFYLCASSSTGTENEKLFFGSGTQLSVL.

The gene calls are TRBV6-5 and TRBJ2-7; 7 nucleotides align to TRBD1. V shed 8 bases, J shed 0 bases, and the junction held 10 bases outside the gene matches. Germline V gene sequence: CDR1 MNHEY, CDR2 SVGAGI. The CDR3 runs to 15 residues. Here the CDR3 reads CASLARGPSSYEQYF. CDR3 DNA sequence: TGTGCCAGCCTCGCGAGGGGGCCCAGCTCCTACGAGCAGTACTTC.

The rearrangement joins TRBV2 to TRBJ1-2; 10 nucleotides agree with TRBD1. Germline V gene sequence: CDR1 SNHLY, CDR2 FYNNEI. This CDR3 has 15 residues. V was clipped by 5 bases and J by 5 bases; unmatched bases: 8. CDR3 in amino acids: CASSYYGQGGYGYTF. CDR3 DNA: TGTGCCAGCAGTTACTACGGACAGGGGGGTTATGGCTACACCTTC.

This chain links TRBV5-4 with TRBJ1-2; no definite D call. The CDR3 sequence is 15 residues long. V gave up 2 bases and J gave up 4 bases, with 15 bases separating them. Germline V gene data show CDR1 as SGHNT and CDR2 as YYREEE (reference sequence). The CDR3 loop reads CASSFTSAGFYGYTF. The DNA of the CDR3 is TGTGCCAGCAGCTTTACGTCCGCGGGATTCTATGGCTACACCTTC.

The rearrangement links TRBV19 to TRBJ1-2, with D hard to call. Trimming stripped 2 bases from V and 5 bases from J, with 21 bases between. Per the germline V gene, CDR1 is LNHDA and CDR2 is SQIVND (reference sequence). There are 17 residues in the CDR3. CDR3 residues: CASSIRWVGRGDYGYTF. In DNA form, the CDR3 reads TGTGCCAGTAGTATACGGTGGGTAGGTAGAGGAGATTATGGCTACACCTTC. Full variable domain (missing parts from reference TRBV19 and TRBJ1-2): DGGITQSPKYLFRKEGQNVTLSCEQNLNHDAMYWYRQDPGQGLRLIYYSQIVNDFQKGDIAEGYSVSREKKESFPLTVTSAQKNPTAFYLCASSIRWVGRGDYGYTFGSGTRLTVV.

The genes are TRBV18 and TRBJ2-7, with 10 bases that match TRBD1. J gave up 0 bases and V 6 bases, and 2 bases lay outside the gene matches. Germline CDR1 reads KGHSH; CDR2 reads LQKENI. This CDR3 region has 14 residues. CDR3 DNA sequence: TGTGCCAGCTCCGGGACAGGGGTCTCCTACGAGCAGTACTTC. Protein sequence: CASSGTGVSYEQYF.

The chain joins TRBV12-3 or TRBV12-4 to TRBJ1-2, with D unresolved. The CDR3 totals 12 residues. V lost 8 bases and J 0 bases, leaving 7 bases between the germline ends. The CDR3 DNA follows: TGTGCCAGCTCTAGCTCTAACTATGGCTACACCTTC. Translated: CASSSSNYGYTF.

The chain employs TRBV19 and TRBJ1-6; possible D gene TRBD1, 6 bases. Trimming took off 5 bases at V and 2 bases at J, with 10 bases between the two ends. From germline, CDR1 is LNHDA and CDR2 SQIVND (reference sequence). The CDR3 runs to 15 residues. CDR3: CASSGGGAYNSPLHF. For the CDR3, the DNA is TGTGCCAGTAGTGGAGGGGGGGCCTATAATTCACCCCTCCACTTT.

The chain joins TRBV10-3 to TRBJ1-1; weak D call: TRBD1 (5 bases). Germline lookup yields CDR1 ENHRY and CDR2 SYGVKD. Between the trimmed V and J ends, which lost 11 bases and 1 base, there was a span of 14 bases. There are 13 residues in the CDR3. The CDR3 is CAVQTVGNTEAFF. The CDR3 DNA reads as TGTGCCGTACAGACAGTTGGGAACACTGAAGCTTTCTTT.

This clone was seen just once. The V gene is TRBV5-6, the J gene TRBJ2-5; 9 nucleotides line up with TRBD1. The CDR3 loop spans 11 amino acids. Germline CDR1 is SGHDT and CDR2 is YYEEEE. Trimming removed 2 bases from V and 12 bases from J; junction bases left unmatched: 2. Here the CDR3 DNA reads TGTGCCAGCAGCTTCCGGGACAGGGAGTACTTC. This translates into CASSFRDREYF.

The CDR3 DNA reads as TGTGCCAGCAGCTTATATGACTCAAATCAGCCCCAGCATTTT. It is translated as CASSLYDSNQPQHF. The chain couples TRBV7-9 to TRBJ1-5; D is undetermined. The CDR3 runs to 14 residues. The ends were cut back, 2 bases at V and 4 bases at J, with 9 bases in the middle. The germline V gene has CDR1 SEHNR and CDR2 FQNEAQ (reference sequence).